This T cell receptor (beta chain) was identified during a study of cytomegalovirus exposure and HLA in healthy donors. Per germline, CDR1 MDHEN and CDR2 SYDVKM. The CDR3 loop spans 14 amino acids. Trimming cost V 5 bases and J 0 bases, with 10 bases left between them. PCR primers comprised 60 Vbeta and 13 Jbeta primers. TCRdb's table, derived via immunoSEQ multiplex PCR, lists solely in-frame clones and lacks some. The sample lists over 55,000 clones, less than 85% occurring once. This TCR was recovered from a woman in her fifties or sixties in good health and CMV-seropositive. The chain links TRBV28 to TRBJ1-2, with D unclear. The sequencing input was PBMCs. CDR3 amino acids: CASSRGQTNYGYTF. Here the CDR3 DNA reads TGTGCCAGCAGTAGAGGGCAGACTAACTATGGCTACACCTTC.